These T cell receptor beta chains were read from a single sample in a study of blood T cell repertoires in COVID-19. Data came from immunoSEQ multiplex PCR; TCRdb stores just in-frame clones and leaves some out. The table includes 330,000 or so clones, approximately 88% detected once. Sequences were obtained from PBMCs or T cells enriched from blood (not recorded which). These receptors originate from a man aged 30 to 39 who had recovered from COVID-19. Both conserved end residues are part of each CDR3. The D gene is left open where the match is weak. Clone size appears in some rows only: once, few, many, or a class for an expanded clone.

clone size: once
V gene: TRBV24-1
D gene: .
J gene: TRBJ2-3
CDR3 DNA: TGTGCCACCAGTGACCCCCTGGGAGTTTCTAGCACAGATACGCAGTATTTT
CDR3 protein: CATSDPLGVSSTDTQYF

clone size: .
V gene: TRBV7-9
D gene: TRBD1
J gene: TRBJ2-1
CDR3 DNA: TGTGCCAGCAGCGCCCCAATTTGGGGACAGGGGAACGATGAGCAGTTCTTC
CDR3 protein: CASSAPIWGQGNDEQFF

clone size: .
V gene: TRBV5-1
D gene: .
J gene: TRBJ1-2
CDR3 DNA: TGCGCCAGCAGCCCAGGGTCGGTGGCCTTCTATGGCTACACCTTC
CDR3 protein: CASSPGSVAFYGYTF

clone size: .
V gene: TRBV6-6
D gene: TRBD1
J gene: TRBJ1-6
CDR3 DNA: TGTGCCAGCAGTAACAACAGGGGATCACCCCTCCACTTT
CDR3 protein: CASSNNRGSPLHF

clone size: .
V gene: TRBV28
D gene: TRBD1
J gene: TRBJ1-5
CDR3 DNA: TGTGCCAGCAGTTTTTGGGCAGGGGGTGGGTTTCGACAGCCCCAGCATTTT
CDR3 protein: CASSFWAGGGFRQPQHF

clone size: .
V gene: TRBV6-7
D gene: .
J gene: TRBJ1-3
CDR3 DNA: TGTGCCAGCACCGACCGGAACGGGCTCTGGAGGGCCATATATTTT
CDR3 protein: CASTDRNGLWRAIYF

clone size: .
V gene: TRBV6-1
D gene: .
J gene: TRBJ2-7
CDR3 DNA: TGTGCCAGCAGTGAGCGAACAGGGATGACCTACGAGCAGTACTTC
CDR3 protein: CASSERTGMTYEQYF

clone size: .
V gene: TRBV7-9
D gene: .
J gene: TRBJ1-3
CDR3 DNA: TGTGCCAGCAGCCCACGGAGGGTTGGTGGAAACACCATATATTTT
CDR3 protein: CASSPRRVGGNTIYF

clone size: .
V gene: TRBV10-2
D gene: TRBD1
J gene: TRBJ2-7
CDR3 DNA: TGCGCCAGCAGTCCAACAGGGGACTACGAGCAGTACTTC
CDR3 protein: CASSPTGDYEQYF

clone size: .
V gene: TRBV13
D gene: TRBD1
J gene: TRBJ2-3
CDR3 DNA: TGTGCCAGCAGCCCCATCACAGGGGCCCCCCGAGGGACAGATACGCAGTATTTT
CDR3 protein: CASSPITGAPRGTDTQYF

clone size: .
V gene: TRBV7-9
D gene: .
J gene: TRBJ1-5
CDR3 DNA: TGTGCCAGCGGACAAAGGAATCAGCCCCAGCATTTT
CDR3 protein: CASGQRNQPQHF

clone size: .
V gene: TRBV5-5
D gene: .
J gene: TRBJ2-1
CDR3 DNA: TGTGCCAGCAGCTCACTCCGGAGCTCCTACAATGAGCAGTTCTTC
CDR3 protein: CASSSLRSSYNEQFF

clone size: .
V gene: TRBV6-5
D gene: TRBD1
J gene: TRBJ1-2
CDR3 DNA: TGTGCCAGCAGTTACTTTCCGGACAGGGACTATGGCTACACCTTC
CDR3 protein: CASSYFPDRDYGYTF

clone size: .
V gene: TRBV9
D gene: .
J gene: TRBJ2-2
CDR3 DNA: TGTGCCAGCAGCGTCTCACAGGACCACACCGGGGAGCTGTTTTTT
CDR3 protein: CASSVSQDHTGELFF

clone size: .
V gene: TRBV5-1
D gene: .
J gene: TRBJ2-1
CDR3 DNA: TGCGCCAGCAGCCCGGGCGGGGTACGGGGTGAGCAGTTCTTC
CDR3 protein: CASSPGGVRGEQFF

clone size: .
V gene: TRBV5-6
D gene: TRBD1
J gene: TRBJ1-6
CDR3 DNA: TGTGCCAGCAGCTTCGGGACAGGGGCTTCACCCCTCCACTTT
CDR3 protein: CASSFGTGASPLHF

clone size: once
V gene: TRBV5-1
D gene: TRBD2
J gene: TRBJ2-7
CDR3 DNA: TGCGCCAGCAGCCGTGGACTAGCGAGGGACTACGAGCAGTACTTC
CDR3 protein: CASSRGLARDYEQYF

clone size: .
V gene: TRBV19
D gene: .
J gene: TRBJ2-3
CDR3 DNA: TGTGCCAGTAGTAGCCCGGGGTTAGATACGCAGTATTTT
CDR3 protein: CASSSPGLDTQYF

clone size: .
V gene: TRBV4-1
D gene: .
J gene: TRBJ2-1
CDR3 DNA: TGCGCCAGCAGCCACCGGGGGGCCCGCTCCTACAATGAGCAGTTCTTC
CDR3 protein: CASSHRGARSYNEQFF

clone size: .
V gene: TRBV5-1
D gene: .
J gene: TRBJ2-7
CDR3 DNA: TGCGCCAGCAGCTTGAGGAGGGAGCTTGGGGGGGAGCAGTACTTC
CDR3 protein: CASSLRRELGGEQYF

clone size: .
V gene: TRBV7-3
D gene: TRBD2
J gene: TRBJ2-3
CDR3 DNA: TGTGCCAGCAGCTTAAAGGTGCTCTCCGGGACTAGCGGGGAAACAGATACGCAGTATTTT
CDR3 protein: CASSLKVLSGTSGETDTQYF

clone size: .
V gene: TRBV4-1
D gene: TRBD2
J gene: TRBJ2-3
CDR3 DNA: TGCGCCAGCAGGCTAGCGGGGGGTAGCACAGATACGCAGTATTTT
CDR3 protein: CASRLAGGSTDTQYF

clone size: .
V gene: TRBV30
D gene: TRBD2
J gene: TRBJ2-7
CDR3 DNA: TGTGCCTGGAGTGTACGACTAGCGGGGGTGTACGAGCAGTACTTC
CDR3 protein: CAWSVRLAGVYEQYF

clone size: .
V gene: TRBV7-9
D gene: TRBD2
J gene: TRBJ2-7
CDR3 DNA: TGTGCCATCCGTAGTAGGGTAGCGGGGGGTACCCACTACGAGCAGTACTTC
CDR3 protein: CAIRSRVAGGTHYEQYF

clone size: .
V gene: TRBV9
D gene: .
J gene: TRBJ2-1
CDR3 DNA: TGTGCCAGCAGCGTAGGGGGGGAGTCCTACAATGAGCAGTTCTTC
CDR3 protein: CASSVGGESYNEQFF

clone size: .
V gene: TRBV9
D gene: .
J gene: TRBJ2-2
CDR3 DNA: TGTGCCAGCAGCGTAGGCTTGGGTCAGGGGTCCGGGGAGCTGTTTTTT
CDR3 protein: CASSVGLGQGSGELFF

clone size: few
V gene: TRBV19
D gene: .
J gene: TRBJ1-5
CDR3 DNA: TGTGCCAGTAGAACACCGGGATTGTCTAATCAGCCCCAGCATTTT
CDR3 protein: CASRTPGLSNQPQHF

clone size: once
V gene: TRBV4-2
D gene: .
J gene: TRBJ1-5
CDR3 DNA: TGTGCCAGCAGCCAAGGGGCAGATGGAAAGCCCCAGCATTTT
CDR3 protein: CASSQGADGKPQHF

clone size: .
V gene: TRBV7-9
D gene: .
J gene: TRBJ2-1
CDR3 DNA: TGTGCCAGCAGCCTGACAGGCAGATACAATGAGCAGTTCTTC
CDR3 protein: CASSLTGRYNEQFF

clone size: .
V gene: TRBV5-1
D gene: TRBD1
J gene: TRBJ2-7
CDR3 DNA: TGCGCCAGCAGCGGAGGGACAGGGGTTACCTACGAGCAGTACTTC
CDR3 protein: CASSGGTGVTYEQYF

clone size: .
V gene: TRBV24-1
D gene: TRBD1
J gene: TRBJ1-5
CDR3 DNA: TGTGCCACCAGTGATCCACCAAACTCAGGGGGAGGCAATCAGCCCCAGCATTTT
CDR3 protein: CATSDPPNSGGGNQPQHF

clone size: .
V gene: TRBV6-4
D gene: TRBD1
J gene: TRBJ2-2
CDR3 DNA: TGTGCCAGCAGTGAGGCAGGGGGCGACACCGGGGAGCTGTTTTTT
CDR3 protein: CASSEAGGDTGELFF

clone size: .
V gene: TRBV19
D gene: .
J gene: TRBJ1-5
CDR3 DNA: TGTGCCAGTCAACATAGGACAGAGAGAGATCAGCCCCAGCATTTT
CDR3 protein: CASQHRTERDQPQHF